A selection of T cell receptor beta chains follows, all from one sample in a study of blood T cell repertoires in COVID-19. Measured with immunoSEQ multiplex PCR; TCRdb has only the in-frame clones, and not every one. Altogether around 280,000 clones are present, roughly 90% being singletons, with the ten largest covering about 11%. Sequenced material: peripheral blood. The receptors shown here come from a woman aged 25 to 39 with COVID-19, enrolled during active disease. Each CDR3 is given with its conserved first and last residue. The order of the fields is D gene, clone size, J gene, V gene, CDR3 DNA, CDR3 protein. A D gene is named only where the DNA matches it firmly. Clone size appears in some rows only: once, few, many, or a class for an expanded clone.

TRBD2 | once | TRBJ2-1 | TRBV6-5 | TGTGCCACCCGACGGACTAGCGTGTACAATGAGCAGTTCTTC | CATRRTSVYNEQFF
TRBD1 | NA | TRBJ1-1 | TRBV7-8 | TGTGCCAGCAGCTTACAGACAGGGGTAGGCTTGTCCGTTGAAGCTTTCTTT | CASSLQTGVGLSVEAFF
TRBD2 | NA | TRBJ2-1 | TRBV6-6 | TGTGCCAGCAGTCACCCCGGGGGTAGCGGGAGAAATGAGCAGTTCTTC | CASSHPGGSGRNEQFF
NA | once | TRBJ2-7 | TRBV30 | TGTGCCTGGAGCGCCGGGACAACTGCCTCCTACGAGCAGTACTTC | CAWSAGTTASYEQYF
TRBD1 | NA | TRBJ2-3 | TRBV7-2 | TGTGCCAGCAGCTTACGGACAGGGAGCAACACAGATACGCAGTATTTT | CASSLRTGSNTDTQYF
NA | NA | TRBJ2-7 | TRBV28 | TGTGCCAGCAGTGACCCGAGTGGGAGCTACGAGCAGTACTTC | CASSDPSGSYEQYF
NA | NA | TRBJ1-5 | TRBV27 | TGTGCCAGCAGTTTCCTTGGGCTGGATCAGCCCCAGCATTTT | CASSFLGLDQPQHF
NA | NA | TRBJ1-2 | TRBV27 | TGTGCCAGCAGTTTTACCGGGGAGGGCGGCTACACCTTC | CASSFTGEGGYTF
TRBD1 | NA | TRBJ1-2 | TRBV24-1 | TGTGCCACCAGTGACCCGGGGACAGGGGTTCACTATGGCTACACCTTC | CATSDPGTGVHYGYTF
NA | NA | TRBJ2-7 | TRBV6-5 | TGTGCCAGCAGTTACTCGCAGTCTTACGAGCAGTACTTC | CASSYSQSYEQYF
NA | NA | TRBJ2-1 | TRBV15 | TGTGCCACCAGCGCGAGTCCCACGAGGCGGGAGCAGTTCTTC | CATSASPTRREQFF